The 32 T cell receptor beta chains in this list originate from one sample, sequenced in a study of CD8 T cells in ankylosing spondylitis. A single record per CDR3 protein comes from TCRdb applying MiXCR to the 5' RACE reads. The top ten clones hold around 5% of a sample with some 63,000 distinct CDR3 sequences, around 6.4% of them seen once. Material: synovial fluid, either unsorted or a sorted T cell fraction (not recorded which). Receptors were obtained from a male donor with ankylosing spondylitis.

This clonotype is termed medium-sized. The J gene is TRBJ2-6, the V gene TRBV20-1; D is perhaps TRBD1 or TRBD2 (5 bases each). CDR3 length: 14 amino acids. V lost 6 bases and J 1 base, leaving 10 bases between the germline ends. Germline V gene lookup returns CDR1 DFQATT and CDR2 SNEGSKA (reference sequence). CDR3 loop: CSALGDSGANVLTF. DNA of the CDR3: TGCAGTGCCCTGGGGGATTCTGGGGCCAACGTCCTGACTTTC.

This clonotype was detected many times. The chain has TRBV28 and TRBJ2-3; 8 nucleotides align to TRBD1. After removal of 5 bases from V and 4 bases from J, the junction contained 8 bases not matched to a gene. CDR1 MDHEN and CDR2 SYDVKM come from the germline V gene. CDR3 length: 15 residues. CDR3 sequence (DNA): TGTGCCAGCAGTAACGCCGGGACAGGTTCAGATACGCAGTATTTT. It yields the protein CASSNAGTGSDTQYF.

V gene TRBV7-2 combines with J gene TRBJ2-3; 9 bases are shared with TRBD2. The CDR3 has 16 amino acids. The germline CDR1 and CDR2 sequences are SGHTA and FQGNSA. With 5 bases clipped from V and 6 bases from J, the junction kept 12 bases outside the gene matches. The CDR3 DNA reads as TGTGCCAGCAGCCCCGGATGGGTAGCGGGGGTGGATACGCAGTATTTT. Translating gives CASSPGWVAGVDTQYF.

This clonotype was observed many times. The chain employs TRBV20-1 and TRBJ2-1; 10 bases are a match to TRBD2. Trimming removed 3 bases from V and 4 bases from J; junction bases left unmatched: 6. The CDR3 loop spans 15 amino acids. Per the germline V gene, CDR1 is DFQATT and CDR2 is SNEGSKA (reference sequence). The CDR3: CSARRLAGVYNEQFF. In DNA, the CDR3 is TGCAGTGCTAGGAGGCTAGCGGGAGTTTACAATGAGCAGTTCTTC.

This clonotype appeared many times. The chain has TRBV4-2 and TRBJ2-1; no clear D gene. The V end was cut by 2 bases, the J end by 9 bases, with 11 bases between. The CDR3 runs 13 residues. Germline assignment: CDR1 LGHNA and CDR2 YNFKEQ. The CDR3 sequence is CASSQFGGTEQFF. CDR3 in DNA: TGTGCCAGCAGCCAATTCGGCGGAACTGAGCAGTTCTTC.

This clonotype was detected many times. The chain joins TRBV7-2 to TRBJ2-5; 9 positions match TRBD2. The CDR3 consists of 16 residues. Germline V CDR1 and CDR2: SGHTA, FQGNSA. V lost 1 base and J lost 0; bases outside the gene matches: 3. CDR3 nucleotides: TGTGCCAGCAGCTTAGGTGGACTAGCGCACCAAGAGACCCAGTACTTC. It encodes CASSLGGLAHQETQYF.

This clonotype was counted ten times or more. The chain combines TRBV28 with TRBJ2-5; 10 bases are shared with TRBD2. CDR1 and CDR2 from the germline V gene are MDHEN and SYDVKM. V shed 2 bases, J shed 5 bases, and the junction held 11 bases outside the gene matches. The CDR3 is 17 amino acids. The CDR3 loop reads CASSLLAGAGEGETQYF. CDR3 DNA sequence: TGTGCCAGCAGTTTACTAGCGGGAGCCGGCGAGGGTGAGACCCAGTACTTC.

This clonotype was found a few times. V and J are TRBV19 and TRBJ2-1; weak D call: TRBD1 (7 bases). CDR3 length: 13 residues. CDR1 is LNHDA and CDR2 is SQIVND in the germline V gene (reference sequence). Deletions cut 6 bases from V and 9 bases from J, with 15 bases between. The CDR3 DNA is TGTGCCAGTAGCATCAACAGGGGAGGTGAGCAGTTCTTC. It is translated as CASSINRGGEQFF. Variable domain in full (rest from reference TRBV19 and TRBJ2-1): DGGITQSPKYLFRKEGQNVTLSCEQNLNHDAMYWYRQDPGQGLRLIYYSQIVNDFQKGDIAEGYSVSREKKESFPLTVTSAQKNPTAFYLCASSINRGGEQFFGPGTRLTVL.

This clonotype has a count of ten or more. V usage is TRBV5-5 and J usage is TRBJ2-7; TRBD1 aligns across 8 bases. J lost 5 bases, V lost 5 bases, and 6 bases had no gene match. This CDR3 comprises 13 residues. CDR1 and CDR2 from the germline V gene are SGHKS and YYEKEE (reference sequence). Here the CDR3 DNA reads TGTGCCAGCAGTTACAGGGGGTACGACGAGCAGTACTTC. Encoded protein: CASSYRGYDEQYF.

The J gene is TRBJ2-2, the V gene TRBV20-1, with D possibly matching TRBD2 (6 bases). Germline lookup yields CDR1 DFQATT and CDR2 SNEGSKA (reference sequence). CDR3 size: 14 residues. V was pared by 3 bases and J by 3 bases, with 11 bases between. For the CDR3, the DNA is TGCAGTGCTAGCACGGGAGCGGACACCGGGGAGCTGTTTTTT. It codes for CSASTGADTGELFF.

At least ten counts were recorded for this clonotype. The chain joins TRBV7-9 to TRBJ1-1; D not certain. The germline V gene encodes CDR1 SEHNR and CDR2 FQNEAQ (reference sequence). Trimming cost V 3 bases and J 1 base, with 15 bases left between them. CDR3 size: 16 residues. CDR3 coding DNA: TGTGCCAGCAGCTTCCCTATGGAGGGAGGGAACACTGAAGCTTTCTTT. Its protein is CASSFPMEGGNTEAFF. Based on the CDR3 plus reference TRBV7-9 and TRBJ1-1, the full variable domain is DTGVSQNPRHKITKRGQNVTFRCDPISEHNRLYWYRQTLGQGPEFLTYFQNEAQLEKSRLLSDRFSAERPKGSFSTLEIQRTEQGDSAMYLCASSFPMEGGNTEAFFGQGTRLTVV.

This clonotype was counted a few times. CDR3 DNA: TGTGCCAGTAGCTACAGGGAAGTGGACGAAAAACTGTTTTTT. It codes for CASSYREVDEKLFF. J is TRBJ1-4 and V is TRBV19; TRBD1 might be the D (6 bases). The CDR3 extends over 14 amino acids. The germline gives CDR1 LNHDA, CDR2 SQIVND (reference sequence). Trimming took off 6 bases at V and 8 bases at J, with 16 bases between the two ends.

The V call is TRBV28, the J call TRBJ2-3; TRBD2 matches 13 bases. Trimming cost V 5 bases and J 7 bases; bases outside gene matches: 6. Germline V CDR1 and CDR2: MDHEN, SYDVKM. CDR3 size: 15 residues. The CDR3 reads CASSLGLAGLYTQYF. The CDR3 nucleotides are TGTGCCAGCAGTCTGGGACTAGCGGGATTGTATACGCAGTATTTT. The full variable domain, with the rest looked up from reference TRBV28 and TRBJ2-3, is DVKVTQSSRYLVKRTGEKVFLECVQDMDHENMFWYRQDPGLGLRLIYFSYDVKMKEKGDIPEGYSVSREKKERFSLILESASTNQTSMYLCASSLGLAGLYTQYFGPGTRLTVL.

The sample holds many counts of this clonotype. The chain has TRBV11-1 and TRBJ1-5; D gene unclear. The CDR3 extends over 13 amino acids. Germline V gene data show CDR1 as SGHAT and CDR2 as FQDESV (reference sequence). V was trimmed by 1 base and J by 7 bases, leaving 8 bases between them. The CDR3 protein is CASSLELGQPQHF. The DNA of the CDR3 is TGTGCCAGCAGCTTAGAGCTGGGCCAGCCCCAGCATTTT.

This clonotype was counted at least ten times. This sequence joins TRBV5-1 and TRBJ1-1, with unresolved D. This CDR3 has 14 residues. V was pared by 0 bases and J by 4 bases, with 10 bases between. In germline, CDR1 is SGHRS, CDR2 YFSETQ. The CDR3 nucleotides are TGCGCCAGCAGCTTGGAGGCGGGTTTCACTGAAGCTTTCTTT. Its protein is CASSLEAGFTEAFF.

Note on this clonotype: Being one base from a much bigger clone, this may be a read error. The gene calls are TRBV7-2 and TRBJ2-7, with no clear D. The germline V and J ends were trimmed by 2 bases and 12 bases, with 14 bases remaining between them. CDR3 length: 12 amino acids. The germline V gene has CDR1 SGHTA and CDR2 FQGNSA. The CDR3 loop is CASSLIDGSPYF. CDR3 nucleotides: TGTGCCAGCAGCTTAATAGACGGATCCCCGTACTTC.

Only a few counts were recorded for this clonotype. The V and J genes are TRBV19 and TRBJ1-5; possible D gene TRBD1, 6 bases. The V end was cut by 6 bases, the J end by 4 bases, with 13 bases between. There are 14 residues in the CDR3. Germline loops: CDR1 LNHDA, CDR2 SQIVND (reference sequence). The CDR3 sequence is CASRDRRGNQPQHF. CDR3 nucleotides: TGTGCCAGTAGAGACAGGCGGGGGAATCAGCCCCAGCATTTT.

This clonotype occurred many times. V gene TRBV28 combines with J gene TRBJ2-1; the match to TRBD2 covers 12 bases. V lost 3 bases, J lost 11 bases, and 5 bases stayed unmatched. The CDR3 loop spans 14 amino acids. CDR1 is MDHEN and CDR2 is SYDVKM in the germline V gene. CDR3 nucleotides: TGTGCCAGCAGTTTCTCTAGCGGGAGGGGTCAGCAGTTCTTC. Protein: CASSFSSGRGQQFF.

This clonotype was detected only a few times. The chain recombines TRBV11-2 with TRBJ2-2; 8 positions match TRBD1. Germline V gene lookup returns CDR1 SGHAT and CDR2 FQNNGV. This CDR3 region has 15 residues. The V and J ends lost 1 base and 3 bases, in that order; junction bases with no gene match: 1. This chain's CDR3 is CASSLGTGYTGELFF. In DNA form, the CDR3 reads TGTGCCAGCAGCTTAGGGACAGGGTACACCGGGGAGCTGTTTTTT.

On this clonotype: The junction shows a germline mismatch at one end, possibly a read error. V gene TRBV5-1 combines with J gene TRBJ1-4; 8 bases line up with TRBD1. CDR3 size: 14 residues. Germline V gene data show CDR1 as SGHRS and CDR2 as YFSETQ. CDR3 amino acids: CGSSLDRDNEKLFF. In DNA form, the CDR3 reads TGCGGCAGCAGCCTGGACAGGGATAATGAAAAACTGTTTTTT.

This clonotype was counted ten times or more. The chain joins TRBV6-1 to TRBJ2-1; 9 nucleotides line up with TRBD2. From germline, CDR1 is MNHNS and CDR2 SASEGT. This CDR3 is 18 amino acids long. The junction had 15 bases not matched to a gene; V was cut back by 6 bases and J by 3 bases. CDR3 residues: CASSGFLAGLGDYNEQFF. For the CDR3, the DNA is TGTGCCAGCAGCGGGTTCCTAGCGGGGTTGGGAGACTACAATGAGCAGTTCTTC.

This clonotype was recorded at least ten times. The chain employs TRBV10-3 and TRBJ1-3; D uncertain. CDR1 is ENHRY, CDR2 SYGVKD, per germline. This CDR3 has 15 amino acids. V was trimmed by 6 bases and J by 0 bases, leaving 12 bases between them. CDR3 sequence reads: CAISTSWSSGNTIYF. In DNA form, the CDR3 reads TGTGCCATCAGCACAAGTTGGAGCTCTGGAAACACCATATATTTT.

This clonotype was found a few times. The chain employs TRBV13 and TRBJ1-6; D not resolved. Germline V CDR1 and CDR2: PRHDT, FYEKMQ (reference sequence). The CDR3 has 14 residues. V lost 7 bases and J 9 bases, leaving 16 bases between the germline ends. CDR3 nucleotide sequence: TGTGCCAGCACGGTATGGAGGCCGGGTTCACCCCTCCACTTT. Amino acid sequence: CASTVWRPGSPLHF.

This clonotype has at least ten counts. The rearrangement joins TRBV7-6 to TRBJ2-7; unclear D gene. Germline V CDR1 and CDR2: SGHVS, FNYEAQ. This CDR3 comprises 15 residues. V gave up 1 base and J gave up 1 base, with 11 bases separating them. The CDR3 reads CASSLDIGWSYEQYF. The CDR3 DNA sequence: TGTGCCAGCAGCTTAGATATCGGCTGGTCCTACGAGCAGTACTTC.

This clonotype showed up many times. This chain joins TRBV3-1 and TRBJ2-3; D is unclear. CDR1 LGHDT and CDR2 YNNKEL come from the germline V gene (reference sequence). This CDR3 has 16 amino acids. The V end was cut by 1 base, the J end by 0 bases, with 11 bases between. CDR3 in DNA: TGTGCCAGCAGCCAAGGGACGGGCGGTAGCACAGATACGCAGTATTTT. Translation: CASSQGTGGSTDTQYF.

This clonotype was recorded at least ten times. V usage is TRBV7-9 and J usage is TRBJ2-1; TRBD2 aligns across 10 bases. Germline V gene lookup returns CDR1 SEHNR and CDR2 FQNEAQ (reference sequence). With V trimmed by 2 bases and J by 5 bases, 6 bases remained unmatched. The CDR3 sequence is 16 residues long. The DNA of the CDR3 is TGTGCCAGCAGCTTAAGGCTAGCGGGAGATAACAATGAGCAGTTCTTC. Protein product: CASSLRLAGDNNEQFF.

V gene TRBV11-2 combines with J gene TRBJ2-7; either TRBD1 or TRBD2 may supply D (5 bases each). V was clipped by 1 base and J by 2 bases, with 9 bases between them. CDR3 length equals 14 residues. Germline V gives CDR1 SGHAT, CDR2 FQNNGV. CDR3 DNA sequence: TGTGCCAGCAGCTTAGGGCAGGGACCCTACGAGCAGTACTTC. Protein product: CASSLGQGPYEQYF.

This clonotype was seen repeatedly, ten times or more. The chain carries TRBV3-1 and TRBJ2-1; 7 bases line up with TRBD1. This CDR3 contains 15 residues. Germline CDR1 is LGHDT and CDR2 is YNNKEL (reference sequence). V was pared by 3 bases and J by 7 bases, with 9 bases of the junction left unmatched. The CDR3 loop reads CASSQGGQVLNEQFF. The CDR3 nucleotides are TGTGCCAGCAGCCAGGGCGGACAGGTACTGAATGAGCAGTTCTTC.

This sequence joins TRBV5-1 and TRBJ2-3, with TRBD2 as a possible D gene (6 bases). Trimming removed 4 bases at V and 3 bases at J, with 18 bases between. Germline values: CDR1 SGHRS, CDR2 YFSETQ. This CDR3 is built from 16 residues. The CDR3 DNA is TGCGCCAGCAGCAAGTGGCCCACGGAGGGGACAGATACGCAGTATTTT. The encoded protein is CASSKWPTEGTDTQYF.

This clonotype was found many times. The chain carries TRBV7-6 and TRBJ1-1; D is undetermined. V lost 5 bases and J 6 bases, leaving 13 bases between the germline ends. The length of the CDR3 is 13 residues. Per germline, CDR1 SGHVS and CDR2 FNYEAQ. CDR3 bases: TGTGCCAGCAGCCAAGGACGGTCAGCTGAAGCTTTCTTT. Amino acid sequence: CASSQGRSAEAFF.

In this sample, this clonotype turned up many times. J is TRBJ2-1 and V is TRBV20-1, with 10 bases identical to TRBD2. Looked up from germline, CDR1 is DFQATT and CDR2 is SNEGSKA (reference sequence). This CDR3 has 16 amino acids. The J segment lost 4 bases and the V segment lost 0 bases, leaving 6 bases of the junction unmatched. The chain's CDR3 is CSARDLLAGAYNEQFF. In nucleotides, the CDR3 is TGCAGTGCTAGAGATCTCCTAGCGGGAGCATACAATGAGCAGTTCTTC.

This clonotype was found a few times. J is TRBJ2-1 and V is TRBV7-3, with 9 bases aligning to TRBD2. The CDR3 is made up of 15 amino acids. The trim removed 5 bases at V and 3 bases at J, leaving 5 bases unmatched. Germline assignment: CDR1 SGHTA and CDR2 FQGTGA. The CDR3 is CASSNRLADYNEQFF. The DNA for the CDR3 is TGTGCCAGCAGCAATCGACTAGCGGACTACAATGAGCAGTTCTTC.